The entry that follows covers one T cell receptor (beta chain) sequence. The antigen remains undetermined. The CDR3 loop spans 16 amino acids. The sample comes from a study of shared clonotypes between healthy human individuals. Study-wide points: The authors expected sequencing depth to affect clonotype sharing among donors. Generation probabilities were higher for clonotypes shared across all four sorted-subset donors than for unshared ones.

Profiling relied on immunoSEQ multiplex PCR, and the TCRdb table lists in-frame clones only, not all of them. The data hold around 1.6 million clones, with approximately 98% observed a single time. The chain carries TRBV21-1 and TRBJ1-5. TRBV21-1 is annotated as a pseudogene. This receptor was taken from a man aged 25-45 years in good health. Specimen: naive CD4+ T cells sorted from blood. Indicated subset: CD45RA+ positively selected. In DNA form, the CDR3 reads TGTGCCAGCAGCAAACCGAGGCAGCATAGCAATCAGCCCCAGCATTTT. Protein product: CASSKPRQHSNQPQHF.